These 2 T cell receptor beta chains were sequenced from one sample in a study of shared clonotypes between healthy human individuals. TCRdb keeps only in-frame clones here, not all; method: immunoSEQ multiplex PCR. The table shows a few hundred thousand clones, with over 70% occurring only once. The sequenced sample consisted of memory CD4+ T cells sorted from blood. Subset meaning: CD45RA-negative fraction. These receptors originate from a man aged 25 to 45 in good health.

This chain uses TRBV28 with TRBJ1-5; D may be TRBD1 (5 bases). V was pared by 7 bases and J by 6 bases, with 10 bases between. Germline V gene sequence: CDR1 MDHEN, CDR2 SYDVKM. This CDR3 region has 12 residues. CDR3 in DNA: TGTGCCAGCACTGCCAGGGCTCAGCCCCAGCATTTT. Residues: CASTARAQPQHF.

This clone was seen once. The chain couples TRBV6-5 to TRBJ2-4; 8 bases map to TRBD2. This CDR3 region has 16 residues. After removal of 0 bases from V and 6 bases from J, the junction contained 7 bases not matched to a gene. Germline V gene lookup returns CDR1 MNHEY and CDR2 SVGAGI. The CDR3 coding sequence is TGTGCCAGCAGTTACTCGGCGGGAGGCCCTATAAACATTCAGTACTTC. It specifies CASSYSAGGPINIQYF.